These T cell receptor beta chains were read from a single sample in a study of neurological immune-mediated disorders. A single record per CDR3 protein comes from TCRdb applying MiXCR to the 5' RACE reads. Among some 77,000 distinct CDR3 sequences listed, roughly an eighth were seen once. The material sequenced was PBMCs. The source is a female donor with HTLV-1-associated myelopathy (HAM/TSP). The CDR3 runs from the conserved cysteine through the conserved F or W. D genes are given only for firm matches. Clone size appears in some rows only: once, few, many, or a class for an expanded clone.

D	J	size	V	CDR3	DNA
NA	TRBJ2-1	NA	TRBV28	CASSFTQGMDEQFF	TGTGCCAGCAGTTTCACGCAGGGTATGGATGAGCAGTTCTTC
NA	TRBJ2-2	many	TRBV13	CASSLDQGRTGELFF	TGTGCCAGCAGCTTAGATCAGGGGCGTACCGGGGAGCTGTTTTTT
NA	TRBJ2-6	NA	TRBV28	CASSLSGSRGANVLTF	TGTGCCAGCAGTTTATCAGGGTCTCGTGGGGCCAACGTCCTGACTTTC
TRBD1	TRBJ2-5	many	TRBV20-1	CSARALTGGGQETQYF	TGCAGTGCTAGAGCTTTAACAGGGGGCGGACAAGAGACCCAGTACTTC
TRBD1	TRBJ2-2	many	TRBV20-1	CSARRDRVYTGELFF	TGCAGTGCTAGACGGGACAGGGTCTACACCGGGGAGCTGTTTTTT
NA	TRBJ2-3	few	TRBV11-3	CASSLVGSTDTQYF	TGTGCCAGCAGCTTAGTGGGCTCCACAGATACGCAGTATTTT
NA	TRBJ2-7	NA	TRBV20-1	CSAASDSTSYNEQYF	TGCAGTGCTGCGTCCGACTCAACCTCCTACAATGAGCAGTACTTC
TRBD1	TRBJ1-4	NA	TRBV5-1	CASRQGPTNEKLFF	TGCGCCAGCCGACAGGGTCCAACTAATGAAAAACTGTTTTTT
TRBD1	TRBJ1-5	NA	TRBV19	CASSGRGQGQPQHF	TGTGCCAGTAGTGGAAGAGGACAGGGCCAGCCCCAGCATTTT
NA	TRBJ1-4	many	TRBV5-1	CASSLEGPGLFF	TGCGCCAGCAGCTTGGAGGGTCCAGGACTGTTTTTT
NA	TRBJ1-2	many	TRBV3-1	CASSQDYNGYGYTF	TGTGCCAGCAGCCAAGATTATAACGGCTATGGCTACACCTTC
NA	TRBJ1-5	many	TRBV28	CASSLSPGRSNQPQHF	TGTGCCAGCAGTTTATCACCGGGACGGAGCAATCAGCCCCAGCATTTT
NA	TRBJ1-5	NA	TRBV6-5	CASRDSPNQPQHF	TGTGCCAGCAGGGACAGCCCCAATCAGCCCCAGCATTTT
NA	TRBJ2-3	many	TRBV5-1	CASSYDSRTDTQYF	TGCGCCAGCAGCTACGACAGCCGCACAGATACGCAGTATTTT
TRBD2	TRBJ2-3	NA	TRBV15	CATSRGTSGEHTDTQYF	TGTGCCACCAGCAGAGGGACTAGCGGGGAGCACACAGATACGCAGTATTTT
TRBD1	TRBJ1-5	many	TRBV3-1	CASSQGQGAGQPQHF	TGTGCCAGCAGCCAGGGACAGGGGGCTGGACAGCCCCAGCATTTT
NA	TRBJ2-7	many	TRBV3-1	CASSPMMEGQTDF	TGTGCCAGCAGCCCTATGATGGAGGGACAGACGGACTTC
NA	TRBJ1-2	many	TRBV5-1	CASSLGRGDGYTF	TGCGCCAGCAGCTTGGGCAGGGGAGATGGCTACACCTTC
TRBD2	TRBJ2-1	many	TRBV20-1	CSARRGLAGGQNEQFF	TGCAGTGCTAGAAGGGGCTTAGCGGGGGGGCAGAATGAGCAGTTCTTC
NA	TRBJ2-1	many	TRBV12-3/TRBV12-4	CASSPREEVGRNEQFF	TGTGCCAGCAGCCCAAGAGAGGAGGTGGGACGAAATGAGCAGTTCTTC
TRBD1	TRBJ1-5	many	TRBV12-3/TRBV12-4	CASSLRGQGKNQPQHF	TGTGCCAGCAGTTTAAGGGGACAGGGGAAGAATCAGCCCCAGCATTTT
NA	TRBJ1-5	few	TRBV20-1	CSATTPPDRTGNQPQHF	TGCAGTGCAACGACCCCCCCCGACAGGACTGGCAATCAGCCCCAGCATTTT
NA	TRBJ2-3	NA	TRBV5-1	CASSLAGPGTDTQYF	TGCGCCAGCAGCTTGGCGGGGCCTGGCACAGATACGCAGTATTTT
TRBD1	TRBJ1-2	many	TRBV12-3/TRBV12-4	CASSLLAGGSGYTF	TGTGCCAGCAGCCTCTTAGCAGGGGGTTCTGGCTACACCTTC
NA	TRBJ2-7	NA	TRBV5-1	CASSLAAQGYEQYF	TGCGCCAGCAGCTTGGCGGCACAGGGCTACGAGCAGTACTTC
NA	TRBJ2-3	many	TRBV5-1	CASRAAADNTDTQYF	TGCGCCAGCAGAGCGGCGGCAGACAACACAGATACGCAGTATTTT
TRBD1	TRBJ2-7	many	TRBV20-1	CSARLPGQGNYEQYF	TGCAGTGCTAGGTTACCGGGACAGGGAAACTACGAGCAGTACTTC
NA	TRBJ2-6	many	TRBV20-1	CSARHLGWSGANVLTF	TGCAGTGCTAGGCACTTAGGATGGTCTGGGGCCAACGTCCTGACTTTC
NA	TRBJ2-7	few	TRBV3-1	CASSQELEQYF	TGTGCCAGCAGCCAAGAACTCGAGCAGTACTTC
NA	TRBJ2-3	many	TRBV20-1	CSARGPRSTDTQYF	TGCAGTGCTAGAGGGCCGAGAAGCACAGATACGCAGTATTTT
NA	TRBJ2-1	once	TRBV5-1	CASSLSPTGASYNEQFF	TGCGCCAGCAGCTTGAGTCCTACGGGGGCCTCCTACAATGAGCAGTTCTTC
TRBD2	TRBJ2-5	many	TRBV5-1	CASTGGGRRETQYF	TGCGCCAGCACCGGGGGGGGAAGGAGGGAGACCCAGTACTTC
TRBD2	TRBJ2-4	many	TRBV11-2	CASSLVGTSGAIQYF	TGTGCCAGCAGCTTAGTGGGGACTAGCGGGGCTATTCAGTACTTC
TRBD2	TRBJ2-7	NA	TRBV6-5	CASSRAGSYEQYF	TGTGCCAGCAGTCGAGCGGGGAGCTACGAGCAGTACTTC
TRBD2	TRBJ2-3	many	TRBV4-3	CASSRQRGTEYTQYF	TGCGCCAGCAGCCGGCAGCGGGGGACCGAATATACGCAGTATTTT
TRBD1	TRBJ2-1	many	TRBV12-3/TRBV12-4	CASKFRGRDEQFF	TGTGCCAGCAAATTTAGGGGGCGGGATGAGCAGTTCTTC
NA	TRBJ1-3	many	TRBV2	CASSEGFGNTIYF	TGTGCCAGCAGTGAAGGGTTCGGAAACACCATATATTTT
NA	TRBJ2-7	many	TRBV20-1	CSARTGGVYEQYF	TGCAGTGCTCGGACCGGAGGGGTCTACGAGCAGTACTTC
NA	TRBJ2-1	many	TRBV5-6	CASSLVRDNEQFF	TGTGCCAGCAGCTTGGTCAGAGACAATGAGCAGTTCTTC
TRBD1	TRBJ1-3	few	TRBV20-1	CSASFTGTGKRNTIYF	TGCAGTGCTAGTTTCACCGGGACAGGGAAGAGAAACACCATATATTTT
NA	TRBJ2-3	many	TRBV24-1	CATSQTGYQGTDTQYF	TGTGCCACCAGTCAGACAGGCTACCAAGGGACAGATACGCAGTATTTT
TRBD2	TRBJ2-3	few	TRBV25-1	CASTSGGAGTDTQYF	TGTGCCAGCACTAGCGGGGGGGCTGGCACAGATACGCAGTATTTT
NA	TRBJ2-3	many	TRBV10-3	CAISEGGTDTQYF	TGTGCCATCAGTGAAGGGGGCACAGATACGCAGTATTTT
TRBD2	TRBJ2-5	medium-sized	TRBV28	CASSSLAGGDPRETQYF	TGTGCCAGCAGTTCGCTAGCGGGAGGGGACCCTCGGGAGACCCAGTACTTC
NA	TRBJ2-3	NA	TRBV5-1	CASSLEDGGPTQYF	TGCGCCAGCAGCTTGGAAGACGGGGGGCCCACGCAGTATTTT
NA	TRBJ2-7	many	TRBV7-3	CASSYASGSSYEQYF	TGTGCCAGCAGTTACGCTTCGGGGAGCTCCTACGAGCAGTACTTC
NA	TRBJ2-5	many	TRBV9	CASSVNGETQYF	TGTGCCAGCAGCGTTAACGGAGAGACCCAGTACTTC
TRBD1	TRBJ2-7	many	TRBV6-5	CASSLPRPGQDSYEQYF	TGTGCCAGCAGTTTACCAAGACCGGGACAGGATTCCTACGAGCAGTACTTC
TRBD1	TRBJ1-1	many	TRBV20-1	CSASNRGHSTEAFF	TGCAGTGCTAGTAACAGGGGGCATTCCACTGAAGCTTTCTTT
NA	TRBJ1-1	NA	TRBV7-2	CASSLGAAVKTGAFF	TGTGCCAGCAGCTTAGGGGCCGCCGTGAAAACTGGAGCTTTCTTT